This TCR beta chain came from a study of blood T cell repertoires in COVID-19. In the study overall: Researchers got acute and convalescent COVID-19 samples from the United States, Italy and Spain. Sources were T cells, B-cell-depleted T cells, or PBMCs; the material itself was cDNA or gDNA.

Source study methods: Estimates of nucleated cell counts were drawn from the amplification of reference gene primers. Sequencing was performed with immunoSEQ multiplex PCR; in TCRdb, only in-frame clones are kept and a portion is missing. V, J and clone size reflect that table, while D and trimming were determined from the DNA. In the table there are 300,000 to 400,000 clones, 88% of which are singletons. Those enrolled in Seattle joined during active infection and were followed longitudinally afterward. CDR1 is ENHRY, CDR2 SYGVKD, per germline. The CDR3 totals 12 residues. V shed 8 bases and J shed 2 bases, with 7 bases lying between them.

The receptor's source is a woman aged 70-85 years with COVID-19, enrolled during active disease. Sequenced input: peripheral blood. The V gene is TRBV10-3, the J gene TRBJ2-1, with D perhaps TRBD2 (5 bases). CDR3 region: CAIWEPYNEQFF. The CDR3 DNA reads TGTGCCATCTGGGAGCCCTACAATGAGCAGTTCTTC.